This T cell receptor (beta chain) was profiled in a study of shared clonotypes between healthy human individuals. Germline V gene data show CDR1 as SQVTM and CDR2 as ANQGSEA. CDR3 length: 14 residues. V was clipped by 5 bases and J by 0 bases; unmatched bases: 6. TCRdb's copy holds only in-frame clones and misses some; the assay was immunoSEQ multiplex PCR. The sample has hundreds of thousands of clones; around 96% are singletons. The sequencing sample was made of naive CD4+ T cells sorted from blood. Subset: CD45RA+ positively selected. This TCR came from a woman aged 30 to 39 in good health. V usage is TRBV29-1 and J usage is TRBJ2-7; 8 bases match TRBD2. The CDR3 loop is CSVIAGLNSYEQYF. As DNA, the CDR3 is TGCAGCGTTATAGCGGGACTAAACTCCTACGAGCAGTACTTC.